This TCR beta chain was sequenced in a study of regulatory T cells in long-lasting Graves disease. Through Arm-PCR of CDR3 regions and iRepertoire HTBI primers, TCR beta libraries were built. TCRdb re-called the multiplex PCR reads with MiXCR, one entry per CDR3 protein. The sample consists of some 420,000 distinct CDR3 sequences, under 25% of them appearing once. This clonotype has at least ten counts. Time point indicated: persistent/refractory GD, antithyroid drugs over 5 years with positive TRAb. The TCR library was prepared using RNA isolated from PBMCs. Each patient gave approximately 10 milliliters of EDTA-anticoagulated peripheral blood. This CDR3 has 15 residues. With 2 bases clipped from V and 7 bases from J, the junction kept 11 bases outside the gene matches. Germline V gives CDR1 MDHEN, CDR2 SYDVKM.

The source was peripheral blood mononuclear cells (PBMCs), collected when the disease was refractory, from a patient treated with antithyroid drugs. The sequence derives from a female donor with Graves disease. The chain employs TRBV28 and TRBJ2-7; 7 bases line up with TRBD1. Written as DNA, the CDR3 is TGTGCCAGCAGTTTAGGGACAGCTAAAACACAAGAGCAGTACTTC. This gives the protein CASSLGTAKTQEQYF.